The sequence of this TCR beta chain was determined in a study of blood T cells in healthy people across ages (dated by TCRdb to the mid-2010s). In terms of the full investigation: In model experiments, roughly one uniquely barcoded TCR beta cDNA molecule per two T cells was captured by template switching. To avoid experimental bias, donors of different ages were distributed randomly across sequencing lanes. For two donors (one aged 18 to 30 and one aged 80 or older), the study analyzed two additional independent replicas of 1 million unique cDNA reads from the same blood draw. The study measured age-related changes in TCR beta repertoire diversity using deep sequencing normalized with unique cDNA molecular identifiers. Donors were grouped into four age groups: young (average roughly 16 years), middle-aged (roughly 40), aged (over 55) and long-lived (about 89).

This clonotype was detected many times. Which antigen it targets is not known. There are no base qualities to consult, and no much larger clone falls within one base. Broad study findings and their caveats: Donor CMV infection status was unknown, potentially confounding age-related changes in expanded clonotypes. Compared with the aged group, the long-lived group had more naive CD4+ T cells, fewer expanded clones and increased TCR diversity, a pattern suggesting age selection. Estimates of total diversity based on one million sequenced T cells were regarded as lower bounds and as underestimates. Observed TCR beta diversity per million T cells fell roughly linearly with age, and a significant reduction was already apparent by age about 38. Bulk unsorted PBMC profiling prevented conclusive comparison of naive and antigen-experienced compartments. The percentage of naive T cells measured by flow cytometry correlated strongly with observed TCR beta diversity.

The library came from 5' RACE. Reads for this sample came from an Illumina HiSeq 2500. A second PCR of about 6 to 12 cycles was run with a J-beta primer mix and a sample-barcoded 5' primer. A unique molecular identifier was introduced onto each TCR beta cDNA molecule by a template-switch 5' adaptor carrying 12 random nucleotides. Each sample yielded at least 2.5 million CDR3-containing paired-end reads. The Mint cDNA synthesis kit, primed by a TRBC-specific oligonucleotide, was used to synthesize first-strand cDNA from all RNA. After uracil-DNA glycosylase treatment, a first 18-cycle PCR used universal primers M1SS and BC2_uni_R on all cDNA. The authors' analysis ran thus. Each sample was normalized by randomly selecting 1 million high-quality reads, each carrying a distinct molecular identifier. Reads sharing molecular identifiers were discarded rather than binned into consensus sequences. MiTCR, set to a Q25 quality threshold and the strictest error-elimination algorithm, was used for CDR3 identification, clonotype clustering and error correction. A nonparametric unseen species model with Euler transformation was used to estimate lower-bound total TCR beta diversity. The public sequencing data were trimmed at Q25 with fastp and processed into clonotypes with MiXCR by TCRdb, which kept only in-frame beta chains. Identical CDR3 proteins give one entry, which carries the most common genes and DNA. The authors' filters were not applied to this entry. This sample has hundreds of thousands of distinct CDR3 sequences in its table, and around a fifth of those were observed once. More than 3% of the sample rests with the top ten.

The donors were roughly 39 Caucasian individuals from Russia, aged roughly 6 to 90 years, who were systemically healthy. Approximately 9 milliliters of peripheral blood were collected from each donor into EDTA-treated Vacutainer tubes. Ficoll-Paque density-gradient centrifugation was used to isolate PBMCs, with at least 6.5 million per sample. Total RNA was extracted from PBMCs with Trizol reagent, with at least 5.5 micrograms obtained per sample. For every donor, an aliquot of PBMCs went through flow cytometry to measure the percentages of naive CD45RAhigh/CD27high T cells. The sequence was collected from a man between 65 and 85 years old in good health. The specimen sequenced was blood.

The CDR3 has the sequence CASSWSGTGTETQYF. The bases read TGCGCCAGCAGCTGGAGCGGGACAGGGACCGAGACCCAGTACTTC. The chain joins TRBV5-1 to TRBJ2-5, with 9 bases aligning to TRBD1. At the junction V is shortened by 3 bases and J by 5 bases; bases outside the gene matches: 8. From its cysteine to its phenylalanine, the CDR3 spans 15 amino acids. The read is trimmed to its CDR3 DNA, 45 bases read in frame from base 1. Via the germline V gene, CDR1 is SGHRS and CDR2 YFSETQ.